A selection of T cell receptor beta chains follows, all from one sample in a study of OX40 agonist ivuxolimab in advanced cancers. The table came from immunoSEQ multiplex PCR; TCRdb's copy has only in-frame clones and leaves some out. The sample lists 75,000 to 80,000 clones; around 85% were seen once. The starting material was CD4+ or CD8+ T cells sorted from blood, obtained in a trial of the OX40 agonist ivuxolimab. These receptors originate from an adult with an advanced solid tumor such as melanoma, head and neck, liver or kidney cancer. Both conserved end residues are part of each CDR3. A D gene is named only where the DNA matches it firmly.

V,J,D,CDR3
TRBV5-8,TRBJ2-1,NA,CASSIPQFF
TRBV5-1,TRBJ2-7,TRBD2,CASSLFPREGDEQYF
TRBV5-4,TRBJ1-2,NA,CASSLRGDDGYTF
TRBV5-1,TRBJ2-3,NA,CASSLLGGSTDTQYF
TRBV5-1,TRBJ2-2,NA,CASSLVPTSAGELFF
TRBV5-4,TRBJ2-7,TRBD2,CASSPPGGRYYEQYF
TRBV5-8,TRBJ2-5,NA,CASSLAGLPQETQYF
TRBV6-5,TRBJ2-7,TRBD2,CASSRGGLYEQYF
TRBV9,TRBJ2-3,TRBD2,CASSLNGGADTQYF
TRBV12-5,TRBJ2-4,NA,CASGLVSLLRTQTNENIQYF
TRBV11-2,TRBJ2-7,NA,CASSLGRATHYEQYF
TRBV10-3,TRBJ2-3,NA,CAISELYTDTQYF
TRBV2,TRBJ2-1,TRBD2,CASGREGNEQFF
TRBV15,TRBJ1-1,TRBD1,CATSRLQGEGTEAFF
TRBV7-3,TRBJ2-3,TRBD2,CASSLGSTSGEVLSTDTQYF
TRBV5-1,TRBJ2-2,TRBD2,CASSSSPGLAGSTGELFF